The 2 T cell receptor beta chains reported below all come from one sample, sequenced in a study of persistence of HIV-infected CD4 T cells. The immunoSEQ assay was version 4, run in survey mode. Profiling relied on immunoSEQ multiplex PCR, and the TCRdb table lists in-frame clones only, not all of them. The data show approximately 30,000 clones, roughly four fifths seen once. Cells were stimulated with CMV-infected fibroblast lysates at about 9.4 ug/mL. Sorted nonresponding memory CD4+ T cells were CD40L-negative, CD69-negative, CD45RO-high. No cognate antigen is known for these TCRs. This sample comprised CD4+ T cells sorted from PBMCs after roughly 20-hour stimulation, obtained from a patient who received antiretroviral therapy. The receptors here all came from an adult man with HIV who was CMV-seropositive.

The chain is built from TRBV7-2 and TRBJ2-1; tentatively, D is TRBD1 or TRBD2 (5 bases each). The CDR3 consists of 18 residues. Trimming shortened V by 1 base and J by 5 bases, and 21 bases separated the two germline ends. Germline CDR1 is SGHTA and CDR2 is FQGNSA. The CDR3 reads CASSLDRLGVRGDNEQFF. The CDR3 DNA sequence: TGTGCCAGCAGCTTAGATCGGCTCGGGGTACGAGGGGACAATGAGCAGTTCTTC.

The chain joins TRBV5-1 to TRBJ1-1, with D possibly matching TRBD1 (5 bases). Between the trimmed V and J ends, which lost 2 bases and 7 bases, there was a span of 9 bases. The CDR3 contains 12 residues. CDR1 SGHRS and CDR2 YFSETQ come from the germline V gene. The CDR3 reads CASSFPDSEAFF. The DNA for the CDR3 is TGCGCCAGCAGCTTTCCAGACAGTGAAGCTTTCTTT.